The 14 T cell receptor beta chains below all came from one sample that was sequenced in a study of blood T cell repertoires in COVID-19. Here immunoSEQ multiplex PCR was the method, and the copy in TCRdb shows in-frame clones only, minus some. This sample has about 150,000 clones; approximately 80% occur once, and the top ten carry 9.5% to 13%. Sequencing was performed on peripheral blood. The receptors were gathered from a woman aged 60-75 years with COVID-19, enrolled during active disease.

This clone was counted between two and nine times. This sequence joins TRBV6-5 and TRBJ1-2; D is perhaps TRBD1 (6 bases). This CDR3 contains 13 residues. In germline, CDR1 is MNHEY, CDR2 SVGAGI. Trimming pared 6 bases from V and 2 bases from J, leaving 10 bases between. The CDR3: CASRPGQNYGYTF. The CDR3 DNA is TGTGCCAGCAGGCCCGGACAGAACTATGGCTACACCTTC.

This clone was detected a few times. The rearrangement joins TRBV6-5 to TRBJ1-2, with 9 bases lining up with TRBD1. This CDR3 comprises 16 residues. J lost 5 bases, V lost 4 bases, and 11 bases had no gene match. Germline CDR1 and CDR2: MNHEY and SVGAGI. CDR3 nucleotide sequence: TGTGCCAGCAGTTTAGACCGGGACAGGGCTTCTTATGGCTACACCTTC. This codes for CASSLDRDRASYGYTF.

The V and J genes are TRBV11-3 and TRBJ2-1, with 9 bases fitting TRBD2. The ends lost 0 bases at V and 9 bases at J; junction bases unmatched: 9. The CDR3 contains 16 residues. From germline, CDR1 is SGHNT and CDR2 YENEEA. The CDR3 sequence: CASSLDLLAGVGEQFF. The CDR3 bases are TGTGCCAGCAGCTTAGATCTGTTAGCGGGGGTAGGTGAGCAGTTCTTC.

The CDR3 nucleotides read TGCGCCAGCAGCTTGTCTGGTCGAACTCTTAACTATGGCTACACCTTC. It translates to CASSLSGRTLNYGYTF. The chain employs TRBV5-1 and TRBJ1-2; D unclear. The CDR3 length is 16 residues. CDR1 SGHRS and CDR2 YFSETQ come from the germline V gene. The ends were cut back, 1 base at V and 1 base at J, with 14 bases in the middle. The variable domain in full, with the rest retrieved from reference TRBV5-1 and TRBJ1-2, is KAGVTQTPRYLIKTRGQQVTLSCSPISGHRSVSWYQQTPGQGLQFLFEYFSETQRNKGNFPGRFSGRQFSNSRSEMNVSTLELGDSALYLCASSLSGRTLNYGYTFGSGTRLTVV.

The chain uses TRBV6-2 or TRBV6-3 and TRBJ1-2, with unresolved D. V gave up 0 bases and J gave up 8 bases, with 16 bases separating them. The CDR3 spans 15 residues. Germline V gene sequence: CDR1 MNHEY, CDR2 SVGEGT. CDR3 residues: CASSYSTTQSSGYTF. The CDR3 DNA reads as TGTGCCAGCAGTTACTCGACAACACAGTCTAGCGGCTACACCTTC.

The chain carries TRBV3-1 (or the pseudogene TRBV3-2) and TRBJ2-1; TRBD1 aligns across 9 bases. The CDR3 has 17 residues. V was pared by 0 bases and J by 5 bases, with 8 bases of the junction left unmatched. The germline V gene encodes CDR1 LGHDT and CDR2 YNNKEL (reference sequence). CDR3 bases: TGTGCCAGCAGCCAAGATGGACAGGGGACGAAAAACAATGAGCAGTTCTTC. Protein: CASSQDGQGTKNNEQFF.

The chain joins TRBV9 to TRBJ2-1, with D unclear. The CDR3 has 18 amino acids. The germline V gene encodes CDR1 SGDLS and CDR2 YYNGEE. V shed 2 bases and J shed 4 bases, with 22 bases lying between them. The chain's CDR3 is CASSVRVLNTPPYNEQFF. The DNA for the CDR3 is TGTGCCAGCAGCGTCCGGGTCCTTAATACTCCTCCGTACAATGAGCAGTTCTTC.

This chain connects TRBV5-4 to TRBJ1-4; D might be TRBD1 (5 bases). Germline V CDR1 and CDR2: SGHNT, YYREEE (reference sequence). The V gene lost 4 bases and the J gene lost 4 bases, with 14 bases spanning the gap. CDR3 size: 15 residues. In DNA form, the CDR3 reads TGTGCCAGCAGCGCCAAGACAGAACTTAATGAAAAACTGTTTTTT. It encodes CASSAKTELNEKLFF. The whole variable domain, filled in from reference TRBV5-4 and TRBJ1-4, reads ETGVTQSPTHLIKTRGQQVTLRCSSQSGHNTVSWYQQALGQGPQFIFQYYREEENGRGNFPPRFSGLQFPNYSSELNVNALELDDSALYLCASSAKTELNEKLFFGSGTQLSVL.

V gene TRBV5-6 combines with J gene TRBJ1-5, with a weak D call TRBD1 (6 bases). Germline loops: CDR1 SGHDT, CDR2 YYEEEE. CDR3 length equals 15 residues. Trimming stripped 2 bases from V and 2 bases from J, with 11 bases between. The CDR3 protein is CASSFGGGGNQPQHF. CDR3 in DNA: TGTGCCAGCAGCTTCGGAGGGGGGGGCAATCAGCCCCAGCATTTT.

V and J are TRBV18 and TRBJ1-5; possibly TRBD1 for D (5 bases). This CDR3 is 16 amino acids long. Trimming took off 4 bases at V and 0 bases at J, with 13 bases between the two ends. Germline V CDR1 and CDR2: KGHSH, LQKENI. Here the CDR3 DNA reads TGTGCCAGCTCACTCGGGACGGACTATAGCAATCAGCCCCAGCATTTT. Translating it yields CASSLGTDYSNQPQHF.

The chain recombines TRBV7-9 with TRBJ1-3; maybe TRBD1 (5 bases). Germline CDR1 and CDR2: SEHNR and FQNEAQ (reference sequence). The CDR3 is 16 residues long. V lost 4 bases and J 0 bases, leaving 13 bases between the germline ends. The CDR3 protein is CASSYTGSRSGNTIYF. The CDR3 nucleotides read TGTGCCAGCAGCTATACAGGTTCCCGCTCTGGAAACACCATATATTTT.

J is TRBJ2-5 and V is TRBV24-1; perhaps TRBD2 as D (6 bases). V gave up 3 bases and J gave up 5 bases, with 18 bases separating them. Germline V gene data show CDR1 as KGHDR and CDR2 as SFDVKD. The CDR3 totals 16 residues. CDR3 in DNA: TGTGCCACCAGTGATGGCTCCGGGACTCATCGGGAGACCCAGTACTTC. It codes for CATSDGSGTHRETQYF.

This clone has only a few counts. DNA for the CDR3: TGTGCCAGTAGTGGGACAGTCACCGGGGAGCTGTTTTTT. Translation gives CASSGTVTGELFF. This chain connects TRBV19 to TRBJ2-2; 7 nucleotides agree with TRBD1. This CDR3 has 13 residues. Trimming cost V 5 bases and J 4 bases; bases outside gene matches: 1. In germline, CDR1 is LNHDA, CDR2 SQIVND (reference sequence).

V is TRBV5-6 and J is TRBJ1-6; 7 bases agree with TRBD1. V shed 6 bases, J shed 7 bases, and the junction held 16 bases outside the gene matches. Germline loops: CDR1 SGHDT, CDR2 YYEEEE. The CDR3 consists of 17 residues. CDR3 sequence reads: CASTIQGQVKWNSPLHF. CDR3 sequence (DNA): TGTGCCAGCACCATACAAGGACAGGTAAAGTGGAATTCACCCCTCCACTTT.